The present T cell receptor (beta chain) was sequenced within a study of regulatory T cells in long-lasting Graves disease. Study results and limitations: Since the sample size was small, accuracy may have been reduced. Samples came from peripheral blood alone, without thyroid tissue. TRBV28 was favored in persistent disease, as were TRBJ1-2 and TRBJ2-5.

As concerns this clonotype: Its antigen is still unknown.

V lost 0 bases and J lost 11; bases outside the gene matches: 16. The CDR3 length is 16 residues. Per the germline V gene, CDR1 is SGHRS and CDR2 is YFSETQ. Stated time point: newly diagnosed GD, antithyroid drugs for less than 3 months. The TCR library was prepared using RNA isolated from PBMCs. Combining iRepertoire HTBI primers with Arm-PCR of CDR3 regions, the authors built TCR beta libraries. TCRdb used MiXCR to reprocess the multiplex PCR reads, holding one entry per CDR3 protein. The sample lists hundreds of thousands of distinct CDR3 sequences, roughly 15% occurring once. Separately, the same data were catalogued under a study of T cells in Graves' hyperthyroidism and ophthalmopathy. As that report states: Initially, a first-round RT-PCR of the TCR CDR3 employed the HTBI primer set.

The source of this sequence is a young man with Graves disease. Material: peripheral blood mononuclear cells (PBMCs), obtained at new diagnosis, from a patient treated with antithyroid drugs. The chain recombines TRBV5-1 with TRBJ2-7, with 8 nucleotides matching TRBD2. The CDR3 nucleotides read TGCGCCAGCAGCTTGGCCGGCGGTAGCGGGACCCTCGGGAAGTACTTC. Amino acid sequence: CASSLAGGSGTLGKYF.